The present T cell receptor (beta chain) was sequenced within a study of blood T cell repertoires in COVID-19. Per the study methods: Reference gene primers were amplified, and this amplification served to estimate nucleated cell counts. TCRdb keeps only in-frame clones here, not all; method: immunoSEQ multiplex PCR. The D gene and trimming were derived from the DNA, and the V and J assignments and clone size from that table. The sample yields approximately 160,000 clones, more than 75% seen once. During active infection, Seattle patients enrolled and were then monitored through disease. Looked up from germline, CDR1 is SGHDT and CDR2 is YYEEEE. CDR3 length equals 13 residues. V lost 4 bases and J lost 9; bases outside the gene matches: 6.

V is TRBV5-6 and J is TRBJ2-1, with 8 bases aligning to TRBD1. Source material: peripheral blood. The sequence came from a man between 60 and 70 years old with COVID-19, enrolled during active disease. DNA of the CDR3: TGTGCCAGCAGCCCCGGACAGGGCCTTGAGCAGTTCTTC. The encoded protein is CASSPGQGLEQFF.